The 24 T cell receptor beta chains below all came from one sample that was sequenced in a study of CD8 T cells in Susac syndrome. The RNA input was about 0.45 to 1 ug, and it was reverse transcribed with random hexamers. TCRdb reanalysed the immunoSEQ multiplex PCR reads using MiXCR and keeps one entry per CDR3 protein. Found here are approximately 170,000 distinct CDR3 sequences, roughly 95% of them singletons; the top ten hold 0.12% to 0.15%. Sequencing was performed on CD4+ T cells from PBMCs. The receptors originated from a human donor in good health.

Only one count was recorded for this clonotype. The V call is TRBV5-1, the J call TRBJ2-5; the D gene is possibly TRBD1 (6 bases). Germline CDR1 reads SGHRS; CDR2 reads YFSETQ. The CDR3 is made up of 14 amino acids. The germline V and J ends were trimmed by 9 bases and 2 bases, with 17 bases remaining between them. CDR3 sequence (DNA): TGCGCCACCACGAAGACAGGATCACAAGAGACCCAGTACTTC. This gives the protein CATTKTGSQETQYF.

The chain employs TRBV5-1 and TRBJ2-7; D gene unclear. The ends were cut back, 4 bases at V and 6 bases at J, with 8 bases in the middle. This CDR3 is built from 11 residues. The germline V gene has CDR1 SGHRS and CDR2 YFSETQ. DNA for the CDR3: TGCGCCAGCAGCGTACGACCCGAGCAGTACTTC. It translates to CASSVRPEQYF.

The chain combines TRBV9 with TRBJ2-2; D possibly corresponds to TRBD2 (5 bases). Trimming removed 7 bases at V and 6 bases at J, with 10 bases between. The CDR3 runs 12 residues. CDR1 and CDR2 (germline): SGDLS, YYNGEE. CDR3 sequence: CASVGNSGELFF. The CDR3 DNA reads TGTGCCAGCGTCGGGAATTCCGGGGAGCTGTTTTTT.

This clonotype was observed a single time. This rearrangement joins TRBV10-2 to TRBJ1-4, with 9 bases lining up with TRBD1. Germline V gene sequence: CDR1 WSHSY, CDR2 SAAADI. After removal of 4 bases from V and 10 bases from J, the junction contained 7 bases not matched to a gene. The CDR3 covers 14 residues. CDR3 coding DNA: TGCGCCAGCAGTGGGACAGGGGATGTAGGAAAACTGTTTTTT. It translates to CASSGTGDVGKLFF.

The gene calls are TRBV7-2 and TRBJ2-1; 9 bases map to TRBD2. The CDR3 covers 16 residues. The ends lost 5 bases at V and 1 base at J; junction bases unmatched: 6. Germline CDR1 SGHTA, CDR2 FQGNSA. The CDR3 protein is CASSLLAGGSYNEQFF. The CDR3 DNA sequence: TGTGCCAGCAGCCTACTAGCGGGCGGTTCCTACAATGAGCAGTTCTTC.

The rearrangement uses TRBV3-1 and TRBJ1-2, with D perhaps TRBD1 (6 bases). V was cut by 6 bases and J by 5 bases, with 16 bases left in between. CDR3 size: 14 residues. Germline CDR1 and CDR2: LGHDT and YNNKEL (reference sequence). The CDR3 loop reads CASSPRAGEYGYTF. CDR3 DNA sequence: TGTGCCAGCAGTCCACGGGCAGGGGAATATGGCTACACCTTC.

V usage is TRBV20-1 and J usage is TRBJ2-6; D might be TRBD2 (6 bases). V lost 6 bases, J lost 0 bases, and 15 bases lay in between. CDR1 is DFQATT, CDR2 SNEGSKA, per germline (reference sequence). This CDR3 spans 16 amino acids. The chain's CDR3 is CSAVRGRSSGANVLTF. The CDR3, as DNA: TGCAGTGCGGTGCGGGGACGGTCCTCTGGGGCCAACGTCCTGACTTTC.

The chain uses TRBV6-5 and TRBJ1-5; no firm D call. The V end was cut by 3 bases, the J end by 4 bases, with 10 bases between. CDR1 and CDR2 from the germline V gene are MNHEY and SVGAGI. The CDR3 consists of 14 residues. The DNA for the CDR3 is TGTGCCAGCAGTTATAGCGGGCTTAATCAGCCCCAGCATTTT. This codes for CASSYSGLNQPQHF.

V is TRBV9 and J is TRBJ2-1; D not certain. The CDR3 totals 13 residues. Germline V lookup: CDR1 SGDLS, CDR2 YYNGEE. V was trimmed by 0 bases and J by 8 bases, leaving 9 bases between them. CDR3 region: CASSVDPPDEQFF. CDR3 bases: TGTGCCAGCAGCGTAGACCCCCCCGATGAGCAGTTCTTC. Complete variable domain (other parts from reference TRBV9 and TRBJ2-1): DSGVTQTPKHLITATGQRVTLRCSPRSGDLSVYWYQQSLDQGLQFLIQYYNGEERAKGNILERFSAQQFPDLHSELNLSSLELGDSALYFCASSVDPPDEQFFGPGTRLTVL.

The V and J genes are TRBV9 and TRBJ1-2, with D maybe TRBD1 (6 bases). V lost 3 bases to trimming and J lost 4 bases, with 13 bases between them. The CDR3 has 14 amino acids. Germline V CDR1 and CDR2: SGDLS, YYNGEE. The CDR3 coding sequence is TGTGCCAGCAGCGGGGGCCAAGGGGGCTATGGCTACACCTTC. Protein product: CASSGGQGGYGYTF. Full variable domain (rest looked up from reference TRBV9 and TRBJ1-2): DSGVTQTPKHLITATGQRVTLRCSPRSGDLSVYWYQQSLDQGLQFLIQYYNGEERAKGNILERFSAQQFPDLHSELNLSSLELGDSALYFCASSGGQGGYGYTFGSGTRLTVV.

The CDR3: CASSQNTGELFF. The CDR3 bases are TGTGCCAGCAGCCAAAACACCGGGGAGCTGTTTTTT. The chain combines TRBV3-1 with TRBJ2-2, with D unresolved. Germline CDR1 and CDR2: LGHDT and YNNKEL (reference sequence). The CDR3 covers 12 residues. Trimming removed 2 bases from V and 2 bases from J, with 0 bases in between. Complete variable domain (other parts from reference TRBV3-1 and TRBJ2-2): DTAVSQTPKYLVTQMGNDKSIKCEQNLGHDTMYWYKQDSKKFLKIMFSYNNKELIINETVPNRFSPKSPDKAHLNLHINSLELGDSAVYFCASSQNTGELFFGEGSRLTVL.

The chain employs TRBV29-1 and TRBJ2-3, with TRBD2 matching over 7 bases. V lost 7 bases, J lost 4 bases, and 11 bases stayed unmatched. The germline gives CDR1 SQVTM, CDR2 ANQGSEA. The CDR3 runs to 14 residues. The DNA for the CDR3 is TGCAGCGCCGCTCGGGGGGAGACGGCAGATACGCAGTATTTT. Its protein is CSAARGETADTQYF.

In this sample, this clonotype turned up once. The V call is TRBV12-3 or TRBV12-4, the J call TRBJ1-6; 9 nucleotides match TRBD1. The V segment lost 5 bases and the J segment 7 bases; nucleotides outside the gene matches: 9. The CDR3 is 16 residues long. CDR3 DNA sequence: TGTGCCAGCAGTCAGGACAGGGGCCGGGTAAATTCACCCCTCCACTTT. Protein: CASSQDRGRVNSPLHF.

This chain joins TRBV30 and TRBJ1-2, with D possibly TRBD1 on 5 matching bases. Trimming stripped 0 bases from V and 4 bases from J, with 9 bases between. Germline V gene lookup returns CDR1 GTSNPN and CDR2 SVGIG (reference sequence). CDR3 length: 13 residues. The CDR3 DNA reads as TGTGCCTGGAGTGTCCAGGGTACCTATGGCTACACCTTC. Translating gives CAWSVQGTYGYTF. Variable domain in full (rest from reference TRBV30 and TRBJ1-2): SQTIHQWPATLVQPVGSPLSLECTVEGTSNPNLYWYRQAAGRGLQLLFYSVGIGQISSEVPQNLSASRPQDRQFILSSKKLLLSDSGFYLCAWSVQGTYGYTFGSGTRLTVV.

The V and J genes are TRBV7-8 and TRBJ2-2; TRBD2 might be the D (5 bases). Trimming cost V 4 bases and J 5 bases, with 14 bases left between them. The CDR3 runs 15 residues. The germline V gene has CDR1 SGHVS and CDR2 FQNEAQ. This CDR3 is CASSSQHRRTGELFF. CDR3 nucleotide sequence: TGTGCCAGCAGCTCACAGCACCGGAGGACCGGGGAGCTGTTTTTT.

The CDR3 DNA sequence: TGCAGTGCTTTATCAGCGGGGGGCCAAGAGACCCAGTACTTC. Translation: CSALSAGGQETQYF. This rearrangement joins TRBV20-1 to TRBJ2-5; TRBD2 agrees at 9 bases. This CDR3 has 14 amino acids. The germline V gene encodes CDR1 DFQATT and CDR2 SNEGSKA (reference sequence). J was trimmed by 1 base and V by 5 bases; bases with no gene match: 5.

V and J are TRBV5-4 and TRBJ2-5, with D maybe TRBD2 (6 bases). Germline CDR1 and CDR2: SGHNT and YYREEE (reference sequence). Trimming stripped 4 bases from V and 1 base from J, with 11 bases between. The CDR3 totals 14 residues. DNA of the CDR3: TGTGCCAGCAGCCCGGCGCGGGGCCAAGAGACCCAGTACTTC. It yields the protein CASSPARGQETQYF.

This rearrangement joins TRBV20-1 to TRBJ2-7, with a weak D call TRBD2 (7 bases). The CDR3 contains 13 residues. Germline lookup yields CDR1 DFQATT and CDR2 SNEGSKA (reference sequence). The V gene lost 1 base and the J gene lost 4 bases, with 11 bases spanning the gap. Here the CDR3 reads CSARGGGKYEQYF. CDR3 bases: TGCAGTGCTAGAGGGGGGGGCAAGTACGAGCAGTACTTC.

The V call is TRBV6-5, the J call TRBJ2-7, with TRBD1 as a possible D gene (5 bases). The CDR3 is made up of 15 amino acids. CDR1 MNHEY and CDR2 SVGAGI come from the germline V gene. V lost 4 bases, J lost 0 bases, and 13 bases lay in between. The CDR3 reads CASSSQTGSSYEQYF. In DNA, the CDR3 is TGTGCCAGCAGTTCCCAAACAGGTAGCTCCTACGAGCAGTACTTC.

The gene calls are TRBV6-1 and TRBJ2-6; no definite D call. Germline V gene lookup returns CDR1 MNHNS and CDR2 SASEGT. V was trimmed by 5 bases and J by 8 bases, leaving 28 bases between them. The CDR3 runs to 19 residues. The CDR3 reads CASSPNIPLGSSQSNVLTF. The CDR3 DNA is TGTGCCAGCAGTCCTAATATTCCTCTGGGGTCCTCCCAGTCCAACGTCCTGACTTTC.

The gene calls are TRBV3-1 and TRBJ2-5; no definite D call. This CDR3 has 14 amino acids. V lost 1 base and J 5 bases, leaving 11 bases between the germline ends. The germline V gene has CDR1 LGHDT and CDR2 YNNKEL (reference sequence). The CDR3 region is CASSQGATAETQYF. The CDR3 nucleotides are TGTGCCAGCAGCCAAGGAGCTACCGCCGAGACCCAGTACTTC.

The rearrangement uses TRBV4-2 and TRBJ2-7, with 8 bases aligning to TRBD1. CDR3 length equals 15 residues. Germline assignment: CDR1 LGHNA and CDR2 YNFKEQ. The V and J ends lost 1 base and 7 bases, in that order; junction bases with no gene match: 9. The CDR3, as DNA: TGTGCCAGCAGCCAAGGCTATCAGGGGGCGCGGGAGCAGTACTTC. Amino acid sequence: CASSQGYQGAREQYF.

With regard to this clonotype: Because it lacks the conserved phenylalanine or tryptophan at the end, this CDR3 is likely a read error. The rearrangement uses TRBV18 and TRBJ1-1; 8 bases match TRBD1. V gave up 4 bases and J gave up 3 bases; unmatched junction bases: 7. Germline lookup yields CDR1 KGHSH and CDR2 LQKENI. The CDR3 length is 15 residues. CDR3 in DNA: TGTGCCAGCTCACTAAGACAGGACAGGGACACTGAAGCTTTCCTT. Its translation is CASSLRQDRDTEAFL.

The chain employs TRBV12-3 or TRBV12-4 and TRBJ2-5; possible D gene TRBD1, 6 bases. CDR3 length: 15 amino acids. The germline V and J ends were trimmed by 6 bases and 0 bases, with 14 bases remaining between them. The CDR3 DNA sequence: TGTGCCAGCAGCCCACGTCGACAGGACCAAGAGACCCAGTACTTC. It encodes CASSPRRQDQETQYF.